The rows below give T cell receptor beta chains drawn from one sample of a study of T cell responses to AZD1222 COVID-19 vaccine. The protocol was immunoSEQ multiplex PCR, while the TCRdb copy is restricted to in-frame clones and leaves out a portion. The table has roughly 120,000 clones, about 85% seen once; the top ten hold around 2.9%. The sample was peripheral blood, taken 28 days after the second AZD1222 dose. The receptor set was obtained from an adult who received the AZD1222 COVID-19 vaccine. The CDR3 runs from the conserved cysteine through the conserved F or W. The D gene is left open where the match is weak. Part of the rows lack a size; the others show once, few, many or a class for expanded clones.

>TRBV29-1|TRBJ1-4|NA|TRBD1
CSVKTGGDEKLFF
TGCAGCGTCAAGACAGGGGGAGATGAAAAACTGTTTTTT
>TRBV19|TRBJ1-2|NA|TRBD1
CASSAGGASGYTF
TGTGCCAGTAGTGCAGGGGGCGCGTCTGGCTACACCTTC
>TRBV18|TRBJ2-7|NA|NA
CASSPGPYEQYF
TGTGCCAGCTCACCAGGTCCTTACGAGCAGTACTTC
>TRBV18|TRBJ1-2|NA|NA
CASSSETSPYGYTF
TGTGCCAGCTCATCTGAGACATCACCCTATGGCTACACCTTC
>TRBV4-1|TRBJ1-1|NA|TRBD1
CASSQSRSRGPAFF
TGCGCCAGCAGCCAGTCCAGGTCGAGGGGGCCTGCTTTCTTT
>TRBV19|TRBJ1-5|once|NA
CASRETNFNQPQHF
TGTGCCAGTAGGGAGACAAATTTCAATCAGCCCCAGCATTTT
>TRBV27|TRBJ1-5|NA|NA
CASSPFGGSGQPQHF
TGTGCCAGCAGCCCATTCGGGGGGTCGGGCCAGCCCCAGCATTTT
>TRBV6-1|TRBJ2-1|NA|TRBD1
CASSEARGQGYEQFF
TGTGCCAGCAGTGAAGCGCGGGGACAGGGGTATGAGCAGTTCTTC
>TRBV18|TRBJ1-1|NA|NA
CASSQSEGTEAFF
TGTGCCAGCTCCCAGTCTGAGGGGACTGAAGCTTTCTTT
>TRBV21-1|TRBJ1-1|NA|NA
CASSKQAMNTEAFF
TGTGCCAGCAGTAAACAGGCCATGAACACTGAAGCTTTCTTT
>TRBV13|TRBJ2-1|NA|TRBD2
CASSLASGGKRSSYNEQFF
TGTGCCAGCAGCTTAGCTAGCGGGGGCAAAAGGAGCTCCTACAATGAGCAGTTCTTC
>TRBV20-1|TRBJ1-2|few|NA
CSGTDNYGYTF
TGCAGTGGCACAGATAACTATGGCTACACCTTC
>TRBV12-3/TRBV12-4|TRBJ1-1|NA|NA
CASSFWGGGEAFF
TGTGCCAGCAGTTTCTGGGGAGGTGGTGAAGCTTTCTTT
>TRBV5-1|TRBJ1-5|NA|NA
CASSLAGGFNQPQHF
TGCGCCAGCAGCCTGGCGGGGGGTTTCAATCAGCCCCAGCATTTT
>TRBV6-1|TRBJ2-1|few|TRBD2
CASSEGIAGVNEQFF
TGTGCCAGCAGTGAAGGAATAGCGGGGGTCAATGAGCAGTTCTTC
>TRBV20-1|TRBJ2-7|NA|NA
CSAGDEREQYF
TGCAGTGCTGGGGACGAAAGGGAGCAGTACTTC
>TRBV28|TRBJ1-1|few|NA
CASSLRYTEAFF
TGTGCCAGCAGTTTACGTTACACTGAAGCTTTCTTT
>TRBV9|TRBJ1-5|NA|NA
CASSPSGVSNQPQHF
TGTGCCAGCAGCCCAAGCGGGGTAAGCAATCAGCCCCAGCATTTT
>TRBV27|TRBJ2-6|NA|TRBD1
CASSKTGGLSGANVLTF
TGTGCCAGCAGTAAGACAGGGGGCCTCTCTGGGGCCAACGTCCTGACTTTC
>TRBV2|TRBJ2-5|few|TRBD2
CASSGPSGGLGETQYF
TGTGCCAGCAGCGGACCTAGCGGGGGCCTTGGAGAGACCCAGTACTTC
>TRBV6-5|TRBJ1-1|NA|TRBD1
CASSLGQGFRTEAFF
TGTGCCAGCAGCCTCGGACAGGGCTTTCGCACTGAAGCTTTCTTT
>TRBV9|TRBJ2-1|NA|TRBD2
CASSALAAGWDEQFF
TGTGCCAGCAGCGCTCTAGCGGCCGGTTGGGATGAGCAGTTCTTC
>TRBV6-1|TRBJ1-1|NA|TRBD1
CASSDGTGISFF
TGTGCCAGCAGTGACGGGACAGGGATTTCTTTCTTT